This T cell receptor (beta chain) was obtained from a study of T cell responses to AZD1222 COVID-19 vaccine. The study, taken as a whole, reports: Baseline seropositives among AZD1222 recipients totaled only six. Donors were largely white British and mainly female; clonal diversity was possibly underestimated. Spike-spanning, vaccine-associated CD4 TCRs were dominant at 160-218 and 743-854. No repertoire was sampled before or during the peak T cell response, only after it.

The CDR3 runs 14 residues. Per germline, CDR1 SGHRS and CDR2 YFSETQ. V gave up 1 base and J gave up 6 bases; unmatched junction bases: 3. A remark on this clone: Its cognate antigen is unknown.

Sequencing was performed with immunoSEQ multiplex PCR; in TCRdb, only in-frame clones are kept and a portion is missing. The sample carries some 97,000 clones, nearly 95% recorded once. The J gene is TRBJ2-1, the V gene TRBV5-1, with 8 positions matching TRBD2. The sequencing used peripheral blood, collected on day 0 of AZD1222 vaccination. This sequence was found in an adult in good health. The CDR3 DNA follows: TGCGCCAGCAGCTTGAGTAGCGGGATCAATGAGCAGTTCTTC. This gives the protein CASSLSSGINEQFF. The variable domain in full, with the rest retrieved from reference TRBV5-1 and TRBJ2-1, is KAGVTQTPRYLIKTRGQQVTLSCSPISGHRSVSWYQQTPGQGLQFLFEYFSETQRNKGNFPGRFSGRQFSNSRSEMNVSTLELGDSALYLCASSLSSGINEQFFGPGTRLTVL.